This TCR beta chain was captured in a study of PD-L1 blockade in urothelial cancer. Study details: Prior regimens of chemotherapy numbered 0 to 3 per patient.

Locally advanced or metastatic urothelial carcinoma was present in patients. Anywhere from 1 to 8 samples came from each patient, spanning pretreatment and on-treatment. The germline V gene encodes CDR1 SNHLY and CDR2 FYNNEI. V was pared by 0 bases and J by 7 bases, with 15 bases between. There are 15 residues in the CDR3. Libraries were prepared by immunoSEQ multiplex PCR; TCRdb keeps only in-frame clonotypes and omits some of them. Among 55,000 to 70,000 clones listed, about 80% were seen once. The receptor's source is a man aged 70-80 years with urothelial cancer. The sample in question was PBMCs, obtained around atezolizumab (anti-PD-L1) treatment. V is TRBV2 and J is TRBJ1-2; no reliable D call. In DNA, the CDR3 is TGTGCCAGCAGTGAAGCGCTTTACAGCCGGGGTGGCTACACCTTC. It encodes CASSEALYSRGGYTF.